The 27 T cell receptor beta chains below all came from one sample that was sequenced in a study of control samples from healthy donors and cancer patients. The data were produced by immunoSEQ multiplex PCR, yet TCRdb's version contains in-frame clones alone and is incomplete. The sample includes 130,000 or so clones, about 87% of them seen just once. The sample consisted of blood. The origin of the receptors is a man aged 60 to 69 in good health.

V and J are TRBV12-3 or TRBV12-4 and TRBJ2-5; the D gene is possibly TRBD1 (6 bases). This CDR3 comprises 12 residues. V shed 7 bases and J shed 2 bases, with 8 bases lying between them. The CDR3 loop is CASTDSQETQYF. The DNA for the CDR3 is TGTGCCAGCACGGACAGTCAAGAGACCCAGTACTTC.

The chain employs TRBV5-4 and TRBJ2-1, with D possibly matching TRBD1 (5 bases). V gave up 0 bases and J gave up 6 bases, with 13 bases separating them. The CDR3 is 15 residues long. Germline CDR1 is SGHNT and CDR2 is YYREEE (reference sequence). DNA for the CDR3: TGTGCCAGCAGCTTGGAAGCCAGGGTAGCCAATGAGCAGTTCTTC. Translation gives CASSLEARVANEQFF.

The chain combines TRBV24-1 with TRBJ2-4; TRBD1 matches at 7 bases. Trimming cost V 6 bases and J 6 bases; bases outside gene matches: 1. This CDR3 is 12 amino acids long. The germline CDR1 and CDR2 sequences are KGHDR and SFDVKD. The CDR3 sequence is CATSRQGNIQYF. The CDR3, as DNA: TGTGCCACCAGTAGACAGGGAAACATTCAGTACTTC.

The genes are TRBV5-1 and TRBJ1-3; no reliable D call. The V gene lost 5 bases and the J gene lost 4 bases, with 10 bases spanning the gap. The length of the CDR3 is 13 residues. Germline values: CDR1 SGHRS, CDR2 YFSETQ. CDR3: CASSVDPGNTIYF. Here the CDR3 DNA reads TGCGCCAGCAGTGTCGACCCAGGAAACACCATATATTTT.

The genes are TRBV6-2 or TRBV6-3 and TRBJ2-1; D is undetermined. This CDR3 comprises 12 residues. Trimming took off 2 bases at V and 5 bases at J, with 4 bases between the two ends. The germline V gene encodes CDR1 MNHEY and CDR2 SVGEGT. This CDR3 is CASSYIDNEQFF. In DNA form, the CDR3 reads TGTGCCAGCAGTTACATTGACAATGAGCAGTTCTTC.

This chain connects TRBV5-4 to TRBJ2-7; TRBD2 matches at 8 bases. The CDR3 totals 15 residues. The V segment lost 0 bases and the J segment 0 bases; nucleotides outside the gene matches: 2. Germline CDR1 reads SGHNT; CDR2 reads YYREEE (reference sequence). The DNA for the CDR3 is TGTGCCAGCAGCTTGGCGGGGGGGGGCTCCTACGAGCAGTACTTC. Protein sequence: CASSLAGGGSYEQYF.

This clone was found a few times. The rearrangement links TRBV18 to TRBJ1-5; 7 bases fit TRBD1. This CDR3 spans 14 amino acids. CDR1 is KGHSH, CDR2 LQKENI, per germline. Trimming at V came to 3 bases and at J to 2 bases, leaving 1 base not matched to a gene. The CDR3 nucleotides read TGTGCCAGCTCACCCGGACAGGGCAATCAGCCCCAGCATTTT. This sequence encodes CASSPGQGNQPQHF.

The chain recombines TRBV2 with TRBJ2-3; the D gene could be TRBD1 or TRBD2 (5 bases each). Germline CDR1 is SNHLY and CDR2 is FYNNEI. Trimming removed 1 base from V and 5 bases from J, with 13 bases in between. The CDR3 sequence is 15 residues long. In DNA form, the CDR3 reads TGTGCCAGCAGTGAAGGGGGCCTAGCTTTAGATACGCAGTATTTT. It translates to CASSEGGLALDTQYF. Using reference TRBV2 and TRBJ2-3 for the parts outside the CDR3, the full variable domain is EPEVTQTPSHQVTQMGQEVILRCVPISNHLYFYWYRQILGQKVEFLVSFYNNEISEKSEIFDDQFSVERPDGSNFTLKIRSTKLEDSAMYFCASSEGGLALDTQYFGPGTRLTVL.

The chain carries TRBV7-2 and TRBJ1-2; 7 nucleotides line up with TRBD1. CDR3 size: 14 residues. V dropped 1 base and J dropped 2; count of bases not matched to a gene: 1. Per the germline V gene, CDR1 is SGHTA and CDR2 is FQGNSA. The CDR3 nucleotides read TGTGCCAGCAGCTTAGGACAGGGCAACTATGGCTACACCTTC. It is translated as CASSLGQGNYGYTF.

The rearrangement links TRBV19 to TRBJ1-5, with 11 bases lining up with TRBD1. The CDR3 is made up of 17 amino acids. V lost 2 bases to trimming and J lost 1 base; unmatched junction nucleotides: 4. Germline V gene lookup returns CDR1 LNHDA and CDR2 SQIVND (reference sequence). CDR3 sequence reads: CASSIRTGGFSNQPQHF. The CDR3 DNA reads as TGTGCCAGTAGTATACGGACAGGGGGCTTCAGCAATCAGCCCCAGCATTTT. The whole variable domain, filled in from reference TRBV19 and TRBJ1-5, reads DGGITQSPKYLFRKEGQNVTLSCEQNLNHDAMYWYRQDPGQGLRLIYYSQIVNDFQKGDIAEGYSVSREKKESFPLTVTSAQKNPTAFYLCASSIRTGGFSNQPQHFGDGTRLSIL.

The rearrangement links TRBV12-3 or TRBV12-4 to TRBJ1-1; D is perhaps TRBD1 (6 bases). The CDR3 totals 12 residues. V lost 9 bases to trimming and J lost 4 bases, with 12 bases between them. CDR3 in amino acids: CASAGATTEAFF. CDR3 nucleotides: TGTGCCAGTGCGGGGGCTACCACTGAAGCTTTCTTT.

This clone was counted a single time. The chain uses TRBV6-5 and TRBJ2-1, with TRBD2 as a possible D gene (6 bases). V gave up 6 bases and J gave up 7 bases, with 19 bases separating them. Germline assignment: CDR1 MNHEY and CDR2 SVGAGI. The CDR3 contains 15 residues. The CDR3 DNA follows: TGTGCCAGCAGGGTGGGGGGATCGGTTGGGAATGAGCAGTTCTTC. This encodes CASRVGGSVGNEQFF.

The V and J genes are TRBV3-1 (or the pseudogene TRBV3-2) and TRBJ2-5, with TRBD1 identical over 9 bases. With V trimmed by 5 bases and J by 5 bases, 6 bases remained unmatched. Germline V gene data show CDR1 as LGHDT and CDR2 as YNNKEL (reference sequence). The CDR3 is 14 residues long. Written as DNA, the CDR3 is TGTGCCAGCAGCTCGCAAGGGACAGGGGAGACCCAGTACTTC. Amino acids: CASSSQGTGETQYF.

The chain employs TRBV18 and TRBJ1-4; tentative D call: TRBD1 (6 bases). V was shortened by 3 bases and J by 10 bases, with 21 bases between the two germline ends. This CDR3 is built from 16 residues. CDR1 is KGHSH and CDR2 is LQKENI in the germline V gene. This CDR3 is CASSPETGDGGGKLFF. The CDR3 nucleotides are TGTGCCAGCTCACCCGAAACGGGGGACGGGGGCGGAAAACTGTTTTTT.

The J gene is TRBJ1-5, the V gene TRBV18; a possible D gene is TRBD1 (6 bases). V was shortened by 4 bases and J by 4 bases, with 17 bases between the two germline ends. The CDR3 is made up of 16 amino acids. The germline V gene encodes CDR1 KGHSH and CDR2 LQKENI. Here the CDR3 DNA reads TGTGCCAGCTCACGAGGGGGACTAGAAGGGAATCAGCCCCAGCATTTT. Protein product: CASSRGGLEGNQPQHF.

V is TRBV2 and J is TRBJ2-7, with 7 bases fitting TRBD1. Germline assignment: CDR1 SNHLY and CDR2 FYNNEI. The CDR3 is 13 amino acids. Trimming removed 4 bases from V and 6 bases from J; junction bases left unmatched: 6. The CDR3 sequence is CASSGTGLAEQYF. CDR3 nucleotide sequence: TGTGCCAGCAGTGGGACAGGATTGGCCGAGCAGTACTTC.

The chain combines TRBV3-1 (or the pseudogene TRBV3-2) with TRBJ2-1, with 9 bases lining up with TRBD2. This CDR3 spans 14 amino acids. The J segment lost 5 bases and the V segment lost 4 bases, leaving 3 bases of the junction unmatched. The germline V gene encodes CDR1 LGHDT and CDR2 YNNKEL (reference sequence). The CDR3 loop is CASSRLAANNEQFF. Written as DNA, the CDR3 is TGTGCCAGCAGCCGACTAGCGGCTAACAATGAGCAGTTCTTC.

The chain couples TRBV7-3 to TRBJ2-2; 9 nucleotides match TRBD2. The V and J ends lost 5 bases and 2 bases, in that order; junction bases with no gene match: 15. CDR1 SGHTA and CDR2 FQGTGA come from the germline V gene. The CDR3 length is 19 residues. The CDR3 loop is CASSPRGVSGGINTGELFF. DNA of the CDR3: TGTGCCAGCAGCCCGAGAGGGGTTAGCGGGGGAATAAACACCGGGGAGCTGTTTTTT.

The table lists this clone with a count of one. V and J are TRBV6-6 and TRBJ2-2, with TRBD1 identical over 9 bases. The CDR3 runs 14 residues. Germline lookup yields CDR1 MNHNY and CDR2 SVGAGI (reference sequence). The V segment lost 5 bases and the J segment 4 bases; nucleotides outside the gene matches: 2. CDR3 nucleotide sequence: TGTGCCAGCAGTGGACAGGGGTTCACCGGGGAGCTGTTTTTT. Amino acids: CASSGQGFTGELFF.

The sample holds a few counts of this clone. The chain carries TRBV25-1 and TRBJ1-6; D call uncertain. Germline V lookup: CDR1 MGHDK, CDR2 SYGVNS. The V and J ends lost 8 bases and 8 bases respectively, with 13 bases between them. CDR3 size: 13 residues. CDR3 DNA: TGTGCCAGCTCAACCTTCCGCGATTCACCCCTCCACTTT. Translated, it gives CASSTFRDSPLHF.

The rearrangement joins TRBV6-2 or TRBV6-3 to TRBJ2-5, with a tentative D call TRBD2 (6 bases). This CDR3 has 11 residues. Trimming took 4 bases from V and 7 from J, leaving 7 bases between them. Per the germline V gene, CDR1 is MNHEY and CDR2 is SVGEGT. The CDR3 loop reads CASSSGGTQYF. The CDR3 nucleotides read TGTGCCAGCAGTTCCGGGGGGACCCAGTACTTC.

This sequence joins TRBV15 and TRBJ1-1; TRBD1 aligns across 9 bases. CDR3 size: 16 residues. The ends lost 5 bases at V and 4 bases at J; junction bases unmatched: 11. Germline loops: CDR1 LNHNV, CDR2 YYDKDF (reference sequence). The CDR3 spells CATSAPPTGGGTEAFF. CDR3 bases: TGTGCCACCAGCGCTCCACCGACAGGGGGGGGCACTGAAGCTTTCTTT.

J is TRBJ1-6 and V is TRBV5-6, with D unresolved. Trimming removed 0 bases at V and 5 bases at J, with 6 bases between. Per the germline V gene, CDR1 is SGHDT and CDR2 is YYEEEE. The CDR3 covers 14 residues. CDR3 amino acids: CASSLAGNNSPLHF. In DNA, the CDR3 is TGTGCCAGCAGCTTGGCGGGGAATAATTCACCCCTCCACTTT. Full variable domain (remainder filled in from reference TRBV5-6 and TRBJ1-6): DAGVTQSPTHLIKTRGQQVTLRCSPKSGHDTVSWYQQALGQGPQFIFQYYEEEERQRGNFPDRFSGHQFPNYSSELNVNALLLGDSALYLCASSLAGNNSPLHFGNGTRLTVT.

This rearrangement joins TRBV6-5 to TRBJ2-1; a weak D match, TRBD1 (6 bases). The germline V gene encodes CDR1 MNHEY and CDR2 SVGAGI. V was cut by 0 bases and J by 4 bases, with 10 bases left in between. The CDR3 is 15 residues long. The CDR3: CASSYSGQGYNEQFF. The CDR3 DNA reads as TGTGCCAGCAGTTACTCGGGTCAGGGGTACAATGAGCAGTTCTTC.

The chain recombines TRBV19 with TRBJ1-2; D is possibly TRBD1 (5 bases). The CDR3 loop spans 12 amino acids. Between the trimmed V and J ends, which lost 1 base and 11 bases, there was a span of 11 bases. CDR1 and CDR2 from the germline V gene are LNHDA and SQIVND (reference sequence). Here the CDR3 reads CASSIGGREYTF. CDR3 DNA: TGTGCCAGTAGTATAGGGGGCCGGGAGTACACCTTC. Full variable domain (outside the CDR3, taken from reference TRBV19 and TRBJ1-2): DGGITQSPKYLFRKEGQNVTLSCEQNLNHDAMYWYRQDPGQGLRLIYYSQIVNDFQKGDIAEGYSVSREKKESFPLTVTSAQKNPTAFYLCASSIGGREYTFGSGTRLTVV.

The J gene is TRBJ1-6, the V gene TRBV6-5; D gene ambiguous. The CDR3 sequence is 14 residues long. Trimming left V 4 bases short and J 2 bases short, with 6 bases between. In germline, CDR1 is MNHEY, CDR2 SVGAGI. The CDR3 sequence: CASSSGAYNSPLHF. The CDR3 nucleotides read TGTGCCAGCAGTTCCGGGGCCTATAATTCACCCCTCCACTTT.

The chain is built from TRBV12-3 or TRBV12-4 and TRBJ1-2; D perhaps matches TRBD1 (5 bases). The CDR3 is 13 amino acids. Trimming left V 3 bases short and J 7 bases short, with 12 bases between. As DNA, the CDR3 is TGTGCCAGCAGTTTGGGCAGGGAAGGTGGCTACACCTTC. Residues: CASSLGREGGYTF.